This entry lists 13 T cell receptor beta chains sequenced from one sample in a study of cytomegalovirus exposure and HLA in healthy donors. Sequencing used immunoSEQ multiplex PCR; TCRdb keeps in-frame clones, though not all of them. The sample records about 120,000 clones, around 89% being singletons. The specimen sequenced was PBMCs. The origin of the receptors is a woman between 18 and 29 years old in good health and CMV-seropositive.

This sequence joins TRBV28 and TRBJ2-2, with D hard to call. This CDR3 is 15 amino acids long. Germline CDR1 and CDR2: MDHEN and SYDVKM. V shed 6 bases and J shed 4 bases, with 15 bases lying between them. In DNA, the CDR3 is TGTGCCAGCAGCCGAGGATCTTCGGGCACCGGGGAGCTGTTTTTT. Residues: CASSRGSSGTGELFF.

The chain recombines TRBV9 with TRBJ2-6; D not certain. CDR1 and CDR2 from the germline V gene are SGDLS and YYNGEE. The V and J ends lost 0 bases and 2 bases respectively, with 6 bases between them. The CDR3 extends over 15 amino acids. CDR3 loop: CASSVGQAGANVLTF. CDR3 DNA sequence: TGTGCCAGCAGCGTAGGCCAGGCTGGGGCCAACGTCCTGACTTTC.

V gene TRBV2 combines with J gene TRBJ1-5; tentatively, D is TRBD1 (5 bases). The CDR3 has 13 residues. Germline CDR1 reads SNHLY; CDR2 reads FYNNEI. Trimming took 3 bases from V and 6 from J, leaving 9 bases between them. The CDR3 spells CASSDRAIQPQHF. The CDR3 DNA is TGTGCCAGCAGTGACAGGGCCATTCAGCCCCAGCATTTT.

This chain links TRBV6-1 with TRBJ1-1; 10 bases are shared with TRBD1. This CDR3 region has 16 residues. V lost 4 bases and J lost 0; bases outside the gene matches: 5. Germline loops: CDR1 MNHNS, CDR2 SASEGT. CDR3 in amino acids: CASSGDRGRLNTEAFF. In nucleotides, the CDR3 is TGTGCCAGCAGTGGAGACAGGGGGCGACTGAACACTGAAGCTTTCTTT.

The chain is built from TRBV29-1 and TRBJ1-2; D ambiguous. V dropped 6 bases and J dropped 1 base, with 6 bases sitting between them. Looked up from germline, CDR1 is SQVTM and CDR2 is ANQGSEA. The CDR3 has 11 residues. For the CDR3, the DNA is TGCAGCGTCTCCCTTAACTATGGCTACACCTTC. This translates into CSVSLNYGYTF. The variable domain in full, with the rest retrieved from reference TRBV29-1 and TRBJ1-2, is SAVISQKPSRDICQRGTSLTIQCQVDSQVTMMFWYRQQPGQSLTLIATANQGSEATYESGFVIDKFPISRPNLTFSTLTVSNMSPEDSSIYLCSVSLNYGYTFGSGTRLTVV.

V gene TRBV5-4 combines with J gene TRBJ1-2; 9 positions match TRBD1. CDR1 is SGHNT and CDR2 is YYREEE in the germline V gene (reference sequence). This CDR3 region has 15 residues. J lost 2 bases, V lost 5 bases, and 7 bases had no gene match. CDR3 sequence: CASSQPGTGNYGYTF. The CDR3 DNA follows: TGTGCCAGCAGTCAACCCGGGACAGGGAACTATGGCTACACCTTC.

DNA of the CDR3: TGTGCCAGCAGCGGAGGAGGGGCGGATAATGGCTACACCTTC. It specifies CASSGGGADNGYTF. The rearrangement joins TRBV7-9 to TRBJ1-2; the D gene is possibly TRBD1 (5 bases). This CDR3 contains 14 residues. Trimming pared 5 bases from V and 6 bases from J, leaving 16 bases between. CDR1 SEHNR and CDR2 FQNEAQ come from the germline V gene (reference sequence). Full variable domain (remainder filled in from reference TRBV7-9 and TRBJ1-2): DTGVSQNPRHKITKRGQNVTFRCDPISEHNRLYWYRQTLGQGPEFLTYFQNEAQLEKSRLLSDRFSAERPKGSFSTLEIQRTEQGDSAMYLCASSGGGADNGYTFGSGTRLTVV.

The rearrangement joins TRBV7-9 to TRBJ2-1; no clear D. V was cut by 1 base and J by 8 bases, with 6 bases left in between. Germline V lookup: CDR1 SEHNR, CDR2 FQNEAQ (reference sequence). CDR3 length equals 12 residues. DNA for the CDR3: TGTGCCAGCAGCTTAGGTTCCGATGAGCAGTTCTTC. It is translated as CASSLGSDEQFF.

The CDR3 bases are TGTGCCAGCAGCACAGGGAGGGGTCAGCCCCAGCATTTT. It translates to CASSTGRGQPQHF. This sequence joins TRBV5-8 and TRBJ1-5; a weak D match, TRBD1 (6 bases). Germline-derived CDR1 and CDR2 are SGHTS and YDEGEE. V lost 4 bases to trimming and J lost 6 bases, with 11 bases between them. This CDR3 is 13 amino acids long.

A single count supports this clone. V and J are TRBV7-9 and TRBJ1-5; D not resolved. Germline V lookup: CDR1 SEHNR, CDR2 FQNEAQ (reference sequence). This CDR3 is 16 amino acids long. The V and J ends lost 6 bases and 2 bases respectively, with 17 bases between them. CDR3 amino acids: CASSFLRWLGNQPQHF. CDR3 in DNA: TGTGCCAGCAGTTTTTTGAGGTGGCTAGGCAATCAGCCCCAGCATTTT.

This clone appeared a few times. This chain joins TRBV6-6 and TRBJ1-1; no clear D. With 5 bases removed from V and 11 bases from J, the gap between germline ends came to 15 bases. The CDR3 runs 12 residues. The germline V gene has CDR1 MNHNY and CDR2 SVGAGI (reference sequence). The CDR3 nucleotides read TGTGCCAGCAGTCCTCCAGCGACCTCGGCTTTCTTT. Residues: CASSPPATSAFF.

V and J are TRBV4-3 and TRBJ1-3, with a weak D call TRBD1 (5 bases). In germline, CDR1 is LGHNA, CDR2 YSLEER. Trimming shortened V by 1 base and J by 12 bases, and 13 bases separated the two germline ends. This CDR3 is built from 13 residues. The DNA of the CDR3 is TGCGCCAGCAGCCAAGGTCAACAGGCCGACATATATTTT. As protein: CASSQGQQADIYF.

The chain links TRBV2 to TRBJ1-5, with TRBD1 matching 10 bases. The CDR3 has 14 amino acids. V shed 7 bases, J shed 6 bases, and the junction held 6 bases outside the gene matches. The germline V gene encodes CDR1 SNHLY and CDR2 FYNNEI. CDR3 residues: CASMGQGPPQPQHF. CDR3 DNA sequence: TGTGCCAGCATGGGACAGGGGCCCCCTCAGCCCCAGCATTTT.